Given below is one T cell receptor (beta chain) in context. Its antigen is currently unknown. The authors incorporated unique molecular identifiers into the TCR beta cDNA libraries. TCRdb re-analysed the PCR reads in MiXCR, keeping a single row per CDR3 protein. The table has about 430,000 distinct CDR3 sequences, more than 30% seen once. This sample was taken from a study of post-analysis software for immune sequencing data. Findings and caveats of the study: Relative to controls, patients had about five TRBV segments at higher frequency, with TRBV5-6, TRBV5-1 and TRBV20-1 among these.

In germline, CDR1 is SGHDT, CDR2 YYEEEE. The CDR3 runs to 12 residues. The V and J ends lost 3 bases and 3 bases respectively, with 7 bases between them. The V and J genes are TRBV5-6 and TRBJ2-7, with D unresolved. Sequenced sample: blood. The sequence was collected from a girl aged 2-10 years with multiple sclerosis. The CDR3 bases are TGTGCCAGCAGCTGGGATCTCTACGAGCAGTACTTC. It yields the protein CASSWDLYEQYF.